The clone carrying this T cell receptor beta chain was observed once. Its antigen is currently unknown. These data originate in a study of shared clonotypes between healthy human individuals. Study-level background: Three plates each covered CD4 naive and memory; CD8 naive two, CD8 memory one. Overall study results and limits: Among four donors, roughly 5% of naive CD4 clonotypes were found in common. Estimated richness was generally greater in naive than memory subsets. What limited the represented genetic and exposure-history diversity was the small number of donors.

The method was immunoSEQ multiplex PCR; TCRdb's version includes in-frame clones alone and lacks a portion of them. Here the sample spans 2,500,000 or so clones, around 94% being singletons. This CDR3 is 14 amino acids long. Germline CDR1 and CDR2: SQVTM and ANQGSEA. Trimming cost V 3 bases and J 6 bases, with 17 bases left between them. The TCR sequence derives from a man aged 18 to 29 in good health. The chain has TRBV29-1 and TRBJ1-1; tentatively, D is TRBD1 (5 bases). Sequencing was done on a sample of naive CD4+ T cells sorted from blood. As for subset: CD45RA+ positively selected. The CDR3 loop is CSVEGRLNRAEAFF. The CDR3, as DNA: TGCAGCGTTGAGGGGCGCCTCAATAGGGCTGAAGCTTTCTTT.